The 24 T cell receptor beta chains presented below share a single source sample, sequenced in a study of T cells after posttransplantation cyclophosphamide. Sequencing used immunoSEQ multiplex PCR; TCRdb keeps in-frame clones, though not all of them. The sample comprises some 20,000 clones, approximately 86% of which are singletons, and 5.5% to 7.5% rests with the top ten. Cyclophosphamide on days +3 and +4 followed busulfan-fludarabine conditioning and a marrow graft. Sequencing used PBMCs, obtained after allogeneic stem cell transplant with posttransplant cyclophosphamide. Source of these receptors: a female patient in her thirties or forties who received an allogeneic stem cell transplant from a related donor, was CMV-positive, and had no GVHD. T cells may partly derive from the graft donor.

This chain joins TRBV7-8 and TRBJ1-1; maybe TRBD1 (6 bases). The germline V gene has CDR1 SGHVS and CDR2 FQNEAQ. CDR3 length equals 15 residues. The V end was cut by 0 bases, the J end by 5 bases, with 13 bases between. This CDR3 is CASSLAGQVVTEAFF. The DNA of the CDR3 is TGTGCCAGCAGCTTAGCGGGACAAGTGGTTACTGAAGCTTTCTTT.

The genes are TRBV6-5 and TRBJ2-1; TRBD2 matches at 8 bases. Germline CDR1 and CDR2: MNHEY and SVGAGI. V lost 7 bases and J lost 3; bases outside the gene matches: 5. The CDR3 runs 14 residues. CDR3 sequence: CASKTGTSYNEQFF. In DNA form, the CDR3 reads TGTGCCAGCAAGACCGGGACTAGCTACAATGAGCAGTTCTTC.

The V and J genes are TRBV30 and TRBJ2-6; D may be TRBD1 (5 bases). Germline CDR1 GTSNPN, CDR2 SVGIG (reference sequence). CDR3 length equals 12 residues. As DNA, the CDR3 is TGTGTCGTGCAGGGAGGGGCCAACGTCCTGACTTTC. Its protein product is CVVQGGANVLTF.

This clone has just a few counts. The rearrangement uses TRBV15 and TRBJ2-1; TRBD1 matches at 11 bases. The CDR3 has 18 residues. Trimming took 1 base from V and 8 from J; bases not matched to a gene: 13. Germline CDR1 reads LNHNV; CDR2 reads YYDKDF (reference sequence). The CDR3 nucleotides read TGTGCCACCAGCAGAGGGGGGCGAGGGACAGGGGGTGTAGATGAGCAGTTCTTC. This gives the protein CATSRGGRGTGGVDEQFF.

This clone was seen a single time. J is TRBJ1-2 and V is TRBV6-6; 9 bases match TRBD1. Germline V gene data show CDR1 as MNHNY and CDR2 as SVGAGI (reference sequence). The length of the CDR3 is 14 residues. Trimming removed 5 bases from V and 4 bases from J; junction bases left unmatched: 5. The CDR3 DNA is TGTGCCAGCAGTGGACAGGGGCTTGGCTATGGCTACACCTTC. Translation: CASSGQGLGYGYTF.

This CDR3 reads CASSHARDRGYEQYF. The CDR3 DNA reads TGTGCCAGCAGCCACGCCCGGGACAGGGGCTACGAGCAGTACTTC. V gene TRBV28 combines with J gene TRBJ2-5, with 10 bases matching TRBD1. Gene TRBJ2-7 matches the end of the DNA better, so the J call may be wrong. The CDR3 runs to 15 residues. CDR1 is MDHEN and CDR2 is SYDVKM in the germline V gene.

V usage is TRBV7-3 and J usage is TRBJ2-1; D is ambiguous. From germline, CDR1 is SGHTA and CDR2 FQGTGA. This CDR3 comprises 15 residues. Trimming pared 5 bases from V and 0 bases from J, leaving 11 bases between. The CDR3 DNA reads TGTGCCAGCAGCCCTATGGCGGACTCCTACAATGAGCAGTTCTTC. Translated: CASSPMADSYNEQFF.

The chain has TRBV7-2 and TRBJ2-7; 15 bases are a match to TRBD2. The CDR3 consists of 18 residues. Germline trimming cut 5 bases from V and 0 bases from J; bases unmatched to any gene: 8. CDR1 SGHTA and CDR2 FQGNSA come from the germline V gene. For the CDR3, the DNA is TGTGCCAGCAGCCCCGGGACTAGCGGGAGGACTAGCTCCTACGAGCAGTACTTC. Translating gives CASSPGTSGRTSSYEQYF.

The chain is built from TRBV5-1 and TRBJ2-5; 7 bases align to TRBD1. This CDR3 contains 14 residues. Germline CDR1 SGHRS, CDR2 YFSETQ. V was pared by 3 bases and J by 5 bases, with 7 bases of the junction left unmatched. CDR3 nucleotides: TGCGCCAGCAGCTCGTTTGACAGGGAGGAGACCCAGTACTTC. Its translation: CASSSFDREETQYF. Looking up the rest from reference TRBV5-1 and TRBJ2-5 gives the full variable domain: KAGVTQTPRYLIKTRGQQVTLSCSPISGHRSVSWYQQTPGQGLQFLFEYFSETQRNKGNFPGRFSGRQFSNSRSEMNVSTLELGDSALYLCASSSFDREETQYFGPGTRLLVL.

V and J are TRBV5-4 and TRBJ2-5; 12 bases align to TRBD2. V lost 0 bases to trimming and J lost 3 bases; unmatched junction nucleotides: 6. CDR1 is SGHNT and CDR2 is YYREEE in the germline V gene (reference sequence). The length of the CDR3 is 17 residues. The CDR3 DNA reads as TGTGCCAGCAGCTTGGGCTCTAGCGGGAGGGGGGAAGAGACCCAGTACTTC. Its protein product is CASSLGSSGRGEETQYF.

V is TRBV5-1 and J is TRBJ2-3, with TRBD2 matching 7 bases. The V gene's germline CDR1 is SGHRS and CDR2 YFSETQ. The CDR3 has 20 residues. V was clipped by 0 bases and J by 2 bases; unmatched bases: 18. The CDR3 is CASSLDGLNGGSLNTDTQYF. The CDR3 nucleotides are TGCGCCAGCAGCTTGGACGGGCTGAACGGCGGGAGTTTAAACACAGATACGCAGTATTTT.

The chain recombines TRBV18 with TRBJ1-1; perhaps TRBD1 as D (5 bases). The length of the CDR3 is 13 residues. V lost 6 bases and J 1 base, leaving 9 bases between the germline ends. Per germline, CDR1 KGHSH and CDR2 LQKENI. CDR3 coding DNA: TGTGCCAGCTCCCGCGGACAGAACACTGAAGCTTTCTTT. Its protein is CASSRGQNTEAFF.

V gene TRBV4-2 combines with J gene TRBJ2-6; 7 bases map to TRBD2. The CDR3 contains 16 residues. Germline V gives CDR1 LGHNA, CDR2 YNFKEQ. V lost 2 bases to trimming and J lost 4 bases; unmatched junction nucleotides: 5. CDR3 in DNA: TGTGCCAGCAGCCAAATGGGAGGGTTCGGGGCCAACGTCCTGACTTTC. This codes for CASSQMGGFGANVLTF.

The chain combines TRBV6-1 with TRBJ2-1; D possibly corresponds to TRBD2 (6 bases). This CDR3 spans 14 amino acids. From germline, CDR1 is MNHNS and CDR2 SASEGT. The ends were cut back, 7 bases at V and 3 bases at J, with 13 bases in the middle. Here the CDR3 reads CASIAWRGYNEQFF. CDR3 bases: TGTGCCAGCATAGCGTGGAGGGGCTACAATGAGCAGTTCTTC.

This rearrangement joins TRBV5-4 to TRBJ2-5; no definite D call. The CDR3 is made up of 14 amino acids. In germline, CDR1 is SGHNT, CDR2 YYREEE (reference sequence). Trimming cost V 5 bases and J 2 bases, with 13 bases left between them. CDR3 in amino acids: CASSSPLRQETQYF. The CDR3 DNA is TGTGCCAGCAGTAGCCCTCTACGGCAAGAGACCCAGTACTTC.

The chain links TRBV2 to TRBJ2-5, with 16 nucleotides matching TRBD2. The J call may be mistaken, given a closer DNA end match to TRBJ2-7. The germline CDR1 and CDR2 sequences are SNHLY and FYNNEI. This CDR3 has 19 residues. The CDR3 coding sequence is TGTGCCAGCAGCGGACCGGGACTAGCGGGAGGGTCCTTTTTTGGCGAGCAGTACTTC. Translated: CASSGPGLAGGSFFGEQYF.

The chain links TRBV4-3 to TRBJ2-1; the match to TRBD2 covers 7 bases. The ends lost 2 bases at V and 14 bases at J; junction bases unmatched: 12. The CDR3 spans 14 residues. Germline-derived CDR1 and CDR2 are LGHNA and YSLEER. The CDR3 sequence is CASSQIFRLALKFF. The CDR3 nucleotides are TGCGCCAGCAGCCAAATTTTCAGACTAGCACTAAAGTTCTTC.

This sequence joins TRBV7-2 and TRBJ2-7; TRBD2 is a possible D gene (6 bases). Per the germline V gene, CDR1 is SGHTA and CDR2 is FQGNSA. The CDR3 length is 15 residues. The germline V and J ends were trimmed by 2 bases and 3 bases, with 14 bases remaining between them. CDR3 amino acids: CASSLFGSGNYEQYF. The CDR3 nucleotides read TGTGCCAGCAGCTTATTCGGTAGCGGAAACTACGAGCAGTACTTC.

This sequence joins TRBV7-2 and TRBJ2-7; D is possibly TRBD1 (5 bases). Trimming stripped 4 bases from V and 3 bases from J, with 19 bases between. Germline CDR1 reads SGHTA; CDR2 reads FQGNSA. The CDR3 is 16 residues long. This CDR3 is CASSWPLRTPNYEQYF. CDR3 coding DNA: TGTGCCAGCAGCTGGCCATTAAGGACACCCAACTACGAGCAGTACTTC.

This clone occurred once. The gene calls are TRBV15 and TRBJ1-5, with 9 bases identical to TRBD1. The CDR3 spans 17 residues. Germline CDR1 is LNHNV and CDR2 is YYDKDF (reference sequence). V shed 4 bases and J 0 bases; nucleotides not matched to a gene: 7. The CDR3 nucleotides are TGTGCCACCAGCACCCGGACAGGGGAACCTAGCAATCAGCCCCAGCATTTT. This codes for CATSTRTGEPSNQPQHF.

This chain uses TRBV7-2 with TRBJ1-2; 10 positions agree with TRBD1. V shed 11 bases, J shed 2 bases, and the junction held 8 bases outside the gene matches. CDR1 and CDR2 (germline): SGHTA, FQGNSA. The CDR3 is 14 residues long. The CDR3 is CAVLTGGRNYGYTF. CDR3 DNA: TGTGCCGTCCTGACAGGGGGCAGGAACTATGGCTACACCTTC.

This clone was counted once. V gene TRBV5-1 combines with J gene TRBJ1-1; 12 positions match TRBD1. The CDR3 sequence is 18 residues long. Germline V gives CDR1 SGHRS, CDR2 YFSETQ. After removal of 7 bases from V and 2 bases from J, the junction contained 15 bases not matched to a gene. The CDR3 loop reads CASFRDRGPIPLNTEAFF. The CDR3 DNA sequence: TGCGCCAGCTTCCGGGACAGGGGGCCAATTCCTCTAAACACTGAAGCTTTCTTT.

The chain is built from TRBV9 and TRBJ2-7, with no clear D. Deletions cut 3 bases from V and 0 bases from J, with 7 bases between. The germline V gene encodes CDR1 SGDLS and CDR2 YYNGEE. The CDR3 has 13 amino acids. CDR3 region: CASSGYGSYEQYF. CDR3 DNA: TGTGCCAGCAGCGGCTACGGCTCCTACGAGCAGTACTTC.

The chain carries TRBV2 and TRBJ2-1; TRBD2 aligns across 11 bases. CDR3 length: 17 residues. V trimming: 0 bases; J trimming: 5 bases; junction bases outside the gene matches: 6. The germline V gene encodes CDR1 SNHLY and CDR2 FYNNEI. For the CDR3, the DNA is TGTGCCAGCAGTGAAGCGCTACTAGCGGGAGTAGACAATGAGCAGTTCTTC. It specifies CASSEALLAGVDNEQFF.